This T cell receptor beta chain was obtained from a study of Ad26.COV2.S vaccination and SARS-CoV-2 variants. Whole-study results and caveats: Vaccinated and placebo-treated recipients had similar non-spike TCR breadth. After vaccination, reports described spike-specific CD8+ and CD4+ T cell responses as showing substantial breadth.

As for this clone: Its antigen is as yet unknown.

CDR1 and CDR2 from the germline V gene are LNHDA and SQIVND (reference sequence). Trimming cost V 7 bases and J 3 bases, with 19 bases left between them. The CDR3 spans 16 residues. Libraries were prepared by immunoSEQ multiplex PCR; TCRdb keeps only in-frame clonotypes and omits some of them. The table shows more than 150,000 clones, with 70% to 90% occurring only once. This sequence was found in a human donor who had recovered from COVID-19. Sequenced material: peripheral blood, taken after recovery from COVID-19. The V and J genes are TRBV19 and TRBJ1-5, with D perhaps TRBD1 (6 bases). CDR3 in DNA: TGTGCCAGTACTACGACCATGTGGGGGGCCAATCAGCCCCAGCATTTT. This codes for CASTTTMWGANQPQHF.